Here is one T cell receptor (beta chain) with its context. Its matching antigen is unknown. Noted time point: week 5, during vaccination. Every vaccine dose comprised 300 ug of mutant IDH1 20-mer peptide plus topical imiquimod. CDR1 and CDR2 (germline): MNHNS, SASEGT. The CDR3 has 13 residues. The ends were cut back, 7 bases at V and 4 bases at J, with 13 bases in the middle. The data derive from a study of a mutant IDH1 vaccine in newly diagnosed glioma. Study at large: Patients arrived already treated with radiotherapy, temozolomide, or both, most having had both.

Using immunoSEQ multiplex PCR, the repertoire was profiled, and TCRdb retains in-frame clones only, with some absent. The sample gives about 38,000 clones, 75% to 80% of which show up once; over 4.5% is in the top ten. The specimen was PBMCs, collected from a glioma patient whose treatment included an IDH1 peptide vaccine. The chain uses TRBV6-1 and TRBJ1-2, with D possibly matching TRBD1 (5 bases). The source is a man between 35 and 55 years old with glioma. DNA of the CDR3: TGTGCCAGCACCCTACAGGCCCCCTATGGCTACACCTTC. This sequence encodes CASTLQAPYGYTF.